This T cell receptor (beta chain) was captured in a study of blood T cells in healthy people across ages. Background on the study: About one barcoded beta molecule per two T cells was captured by template switching. Findings of the study overall: For the donors, CMV status was unknown and possibly confounded expanded clonotype changes. The unsorted PBMCs prevented any conclusive comparison of naive versus antigen-experienced cells.

To note about this clonotype: Its antigen is currently unknown.

The use of a sample-barcoded 5' primer and a J-beta primer mix characterized a second PCR of roughly 7 to 11 cycles. A single record per CDR3 protein comes from TCRdb applying MiXCR to the 5' RACE reads. The repertoire includes roughly 700,000 distinct CDR3 sequences, around 49% of them detected once, and roughly 34% sits in the top ten. The receptor comes from a woman in her fifties or sixties in good health. The specimen sequenced was blood.

CDR3 DNA sequence: TGTGCCAGCAGTTCGGGTATCCTAGCGGCATGGGATGAGCAGTTCTTC. This encodes CASSSGILAAWDEQFF. The chain joins TRBV6-6 to TRBJ2-1; 7 bases line up with TRBD2. The CDR3 sequence is 16 residues long. CDR1 and CDR2 (germline): MNHNY, SVGAGI (reference sequence). V lost 4 bases to trimming and J lost 8 bases; unmatched junction nucleotides: 14.